This T cell receptor beta chain was documented in a study of blood T cell repertoires in COVID-19. Study background: The cDNA or gDNA used as material had been derived from T cells, B-cell-depleted T cells, or PBMCs.

In the authors' workflow: Estimated nucleated cell counts came from reference gene primer amplification. Assay used: immunoSEQ multiplex PCR; TCRdb lists only in-frame clones, some missing. The V and J calls and the clone size are those of that table, but D and trimming were determined from the DNA. The sample has about 220,000 clones, 82% seen once. Germline V CDR1 and CDR2: SNHLY, FYNNEI. The CDR3 is made up of 13 amino acids. V shed 7 bases and J 0 bases; nucleotides not matched to a gene: 3. This receptor was identified in a woman in her sixties or seventies with COVID-19, enrolled during active disease. The chain carries TRBV2 and TRBJ2-7, with 7 bases fitting TRBD2. The specimen sequenced was peripheral blood. CDR3 in amino acids: CASMGGSSYEQYF. CDR3 nucleotide sequence: TGTGCCAGCATGGGAGGGTCCTCCTACGAGCAGTACTTC.